A selection of T cell receptor beta chains follows, all from one sample in a study of immune characterization of retroperitoneal liposarcoma. TCRdb called the PCR reads again in MiXCR, with one record for every CDR3 protein. The data contain thousands of distinct CDR3 sequences, around 50% of them seen just once; the ten biggest clones take up about 48%. The material sequenced was tumor tissue. The receptor set was obtained from a male donor with retroperitoneal liposarcoma. Each CDR3 is given with its conserved first and last residue. D genes are given only for firm matches. Not every row has a clone size; where given, it reads once, few, many or a size class.

>14|TRBV12-3/TRBV12-4|-|TRBJ2-3|-
TGTGCCAGCAGTTTGGGAGTCAGCCAGGATACGCAGTATTTT
CASSLGVSQDTQYF
>14|TRBV5-6|-|TRBJ2-2|-
TGTGCCAGCAGCCCGGACATAAACACCGGGGAGCTGTTTTTT
CASSPDINTGELFF
>15|TRBV6-8|-|TRBJ1-2|TRBD1
TGTGCCAGCAGTCCCACACAGGGGGCAGACTATGGCTACACCTTC
CASSPTQGADYGYTF
>14|TRBV5-1|-|TRBJ2-2|-
TGCGCCAGCAGCCAAAGAGGGGTAACCGGGGAGCTGTTTTTT
CASSQRGVTGELFF
>14|TRBV6-1|-|TRBJ2-1|-
TGTGCCAGCAGCGTCCCGACAGATACCTACGAGCAGTTCTTC
CASSVPTDTYEQFF
>13|TRBV6-1|few|TRBJ2-7|-
TGTGCCAGCAGTCAGGCCCTGAGGAACGAGCAGTACTTC
CASSQALRNEQYF
>14|TRBV10-1|-|TRBJ2-7|TRBD2
TGCGCCACGCACCAGACTAGCGGGAGAAACGAGCAGTACTTC
CATHQTSGRNEQYF
>15|TRBV6-1|-|TRBJ2-7|-
TGTGCCAGCAGTGAAGCCTTGGGATCCCTCTACGAGCAGTACTTC
CASSEALGSLYEQYF
>15|TRBV6-1|-|TRBJ2-3|-
TGTGCCAGCGCCGAATGGGGCGGAGGGACAGATACGCAGTATTTT
CASAEWGGGTDTQYF
>13|TRBV6-1|few|TRBJ2-5|-
TGTGCCAGCAGTGAGAACCTGGACGAGACCCAGTACTTC
CASSENLDETQYF
>14|TRBV6-1|medium-sized|TRBJ1-3|-
TGTGCCAGCAGTACCCCGCAGTCTGGAAACACCATATATTTT
CASSTPQSGNTIYF